This entry describes one T cell receptor beta chain. Its antigen remains unidentified. Sequenced by immunoSEQ multiplex PCR; TCRdb stores in-frame clones only, minus some. The sample contains over 25,000 clones, roughly 90% of which appear only once. These data belong to a study of OX40 agonist ivuxolimab in advanced cancers. On the study more broadly: Dose-escalation patients had hepatocellular carcinoma, melanoma, renal cell or head and neck cancer. Three patients got partial responses; one had hepatocellular carcinoma and two had cutaneous melanoma. Study findings and constraints: At 0.1 to 3.0 mg/kg, CD4+ and CD8+ blood T cells expanded clonally by week 6.

Blood specimens came from baseline, cycle 4 day 1, and cycle 7 day 1. Germline CDR1 is MNHEY and CDR2 is SMNVEV (reference sequence). V shed 8 bases, J shed 8 bases, and the junction held 13 bases outside the gene matches. The CDR3 has 16 residues. This chain links TRBV27 with TRBJ1-6, with 9 bases that match TRBD1. This clonotype was sampled from an adult with an advanced solid tumor such as melanoma, head and neck, liver or kidney cancer. Specimen: CD4+ or CD8+ T cells sorted from blood, collected in a trial of the OX40 agonist ivuxolimab. The CDR3: CASGKTPGQGYSPLHF. The CDR3 DNA reads TGTGCCAGCGGTAAAACACCGGGACAGGGCTATTCACCCCTCCACTTT.